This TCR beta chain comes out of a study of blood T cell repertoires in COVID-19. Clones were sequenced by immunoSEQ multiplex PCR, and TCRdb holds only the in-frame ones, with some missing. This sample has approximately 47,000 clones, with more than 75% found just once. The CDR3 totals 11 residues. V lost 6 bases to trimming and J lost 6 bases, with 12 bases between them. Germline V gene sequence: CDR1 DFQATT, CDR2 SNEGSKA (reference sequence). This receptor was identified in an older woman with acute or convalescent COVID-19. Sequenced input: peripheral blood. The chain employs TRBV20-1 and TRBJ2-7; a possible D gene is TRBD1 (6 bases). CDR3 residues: CSAAQGSEQYF. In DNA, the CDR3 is TGCAGTGCGGCACAGGGAAGCGAGCAGTACTTC.